This T cell receptor (beta chain) stems from a study of cytomegalovirus exposure and HLA in healthy donors. Study findings and constraints: It was found in a later analysis that first-cohort TCR clusters tended to co-occur in the 100 to 150 validation repertoires. CMV antigen specificity was confirmed in vitro for a few CMV-associated chains.

Notes on this clone: Its target is not known.

The table came from immunoSEQ multiplex PCR; TCRdb's copy has only in-frame clones and leaves some out. This sample has about 180,000 clones, with around 84% found just once. The V and J ends lost 3 bases and 5 bases respectively, with 9 bases between them. This CDR3 spans 13 amino acids. Germline values: CDR1 MNHEY, CDR2 SMNVEV (reference sequence). The clonotype was recovered from a man aged 18 to 30 in good health and CMV-seropositive. The V call is TRBV27, the J call TRBJ2-3; the D gene is possibly TRBD2 (6 bases). Sample: PBMCs. The CDR3 nucleotides are TGTGCCAGCAGTTTGTCGCGGGGAGATACGCAGTATTTT. Translation: CASSLSRGDTQYF.